These T cell receptor beta chains were read from a single sample in a study of cytomegalovirus exposure and HLA in healthy donors. Using immunoSEQ multiplex PCR, the repertoire was profiled, and TCRdb retains in-frame clones only, with some absent. Among about 150,000 clones listed, about 79% were seen once. The sequenced sample consisted of PBMCs. The receptors come from a woman aged 30 to 39 in good health and CMV-seronegative. Both conserved end residues are part of each CDR3. D genes are given only for firm matches. Clone size is stated in some rows and not others, as once, few, many or a class when expanded.

clone_size,v_call,j_call,d_call,cdr3_aa,cdr3_nt
.,TRBV30,TRBJ1-2,TRBD1,CAWSVQGAFYGYTF,TGTGCCTGGAGTGTACAGGGGGCGTTCTATGGCTACACCTTC
.,TRBV18,TRBJ1-5,TRBD1,CASSSDRGLGQPQHF,TGTGCCAGCTCGTCGGACAGGGGGCTTGGTCAGCCCCAGCATTTT
.,TRBV7-2,TRBJ2-3,TRBD2,CASSQTSGVYTDTQYF,TGTGCCAGCAGCCAGACTAGCGGGGTTTACACAGATACGCAGTATTTT
.,TRBV2,TRBJ1-2,.,CASSSGADGYTF,TGTGCCAGCAGTAGCGGGGCAGATGGCTACACCTTC
.,TRBV5-8,TRBJ2-7,.,CASSLGGGLWHEQYF,TGTGCCAGCAGCTTAGGTGGGGGACTCTGGCACGAGCAGTACTTC
few,TRBV15,TRBJ2-7,TRBD1,CATSTRGPSYEQYF,TGTGCCACCAGCACTAGGGGGCCCTCCTACGAGCAGTACTTC
.,TRBV5-4,TRBJ2-1,TRBD1,CASSRPTGSYNEQFF,TGTGCCAGCAGCAGACCGACAGGGAGTTACAATGAGCAGTTCTTC
.,TRBV7-9,TRBJ1-1,.,CASSKPGVSNTEAFF,TGTGCCAGCAGCAAGCCAGGGGTGAGTAACACTGAAGCTTTCTTT
.,TRBV7-9,TRBJ1-4,TRBD1,CASSLGKGGRDGNEKLFF,TGTGCCAGCAGCTTAGGAAAAGGGGGCCGAGACGGAAATGAAAAACTGTTTTTT
.,TRBV10-3,TRBJ1-5,.,CAISREVSDQPQHF,TGTGCCATCAGCCGCGAGGTTTCGGATCAGCCCCAGCATTTT
.,TRBV9,TRBJ2-3,.,CASSGGARTDTQYF,TGTGCCAGCTCCGGCGGGGCCCGCACAGATACGCAGTATTTT
.,TRBV7-6,TRBJ2-2,.,CASSLRNLANTGELFF,TGTGCCAGCAGCTTAAGAAACCTAGCGAACACCGGGGAGCTGTTTTTT
once,TRBV11-2,TRBJ2-2,.,CASSLTPPRGNTGELFF,TGTGCCAGCAGCTTAACCCCTCCCAGGGGGAACACCGGGGAGCTGTTTTTT
few,TRBV6-1,TRBJ2-7,TRBD2,CASNGLVSYEQYF,TGTGCCAGCAACGGACTAGTTTCCTACGAGCAGTACTTC
.,TRBV6-6,TRBJ1-6,.,CASSPKGLGSPLHF,TGTGCCAGCAGTCCTAAGGGGCTAGGTTCACCCCTCCACTTT
.,TRBV19,TRBJ1-2,.,CASSLAGQNYGYTF,TGTGCCAGTAGTCTAGCAGGACAGAACTATGGCTACACCTTC
once,TRBV21-1,TRBJ1-5,.,CASRPDRGKSNQPQHF,TGTGCCAGCAGACCCGATAGAGGTAAAAGCAATCAGCCCCAGCATTTT
.,TRBV27,TRBJ2-7,TRBD1,CASSKTGTGAYEQYF,TGTGCCAGCAGTAAAACCGGGACAGGGGCGTACGAGCAGTACTTC
.,TRBV6-1,TRBJ1-5,TRBD1,CASSDLQGNSNQPQHF,TGTGCCAGCAGTGATTTACAGGGGAATAGCAATCAGCCCCAGCATTTT
.,TRBV7-2,TRBJ1-2,TRBD1,CASSWMGTGDGYTF,TGTGCCAGCAGCTGGATGGGGACAGGGGATGGCTACACCTTC
.,TRBV9,TRBJ1-4,TRBD1,CASSVGTGGDEKLFF,TGTGCCAGCAGCGTAGGGACAGGGGGCGACGAAAAACTGTTTTTT
few,TRBV9,TRBJ1-6,.,CASSVGGGEHSPLHF,TGTGCCAGCAGCGTAGGCGGGGGAGAACACTCACCCCTCCACTTT
once,TRBV7-3,TRBJ1-6,.,CASSFGLSPLHF,TGTGCCAGCAGCTTTGGGCTTTCACCCCTCCACTTT
.,TRBV7-9,TRBJ2-7,.,CASSSYSFYEQYF,TGTGCCAGCAGCTCGTACAGCTTCTACGAGCAGTACTTC
.,TRBV27,TRBJ1-2,.,CASSGGRGNYGYTF,TGTGCCAGCAGTGGCGGGAGGGGGAACTATGGCTACACCTTC
.,TRBV30,TRBJ2-7,.,CAWSGTGPLSYEQYF,TGTGCCTGGAGTGGCACAGGGCCTCTTTCCTACGAGCAGTACTTC
.,TRBV2,TRBJ2-3,.,CASSDGFSQYF,TGTGCCAGCAGTGACGGGTTCTCGCAGTATTTT
.,TRBV20-1,TRBJ2-3,.,CSVRDLTQYF,TGCAGTGTACGGGACTTGACGCAGTATTTT
.,TRBV5-4,TRBJ2-7,TRBD1,CASSPEQGKTYEQYF,TGTGCCAGCAGTCCGGAACAGGGGAAGACCTACGAGCAGTACTTC
.,TRBV14,TRBJ2-3,.,CASSQKGFSTDTQYF,TGTGCCAGCAGCCAGAAGGGGTTTAGCACAGATACGCAGTATTTT
.,TRBV2,TRBJ1-2,.,CASSESRVSDYGYTF,TGTGCCAGCAGTGAGTCCAGGGTCTCGGACTATGGCTACACCTTC
few,TRBV9,TRBJ2-3,.,CASSVGAGAPSTDTQYF,TGTGCCAGCAGCGTAGGGGCAGGGGCACCTAGCACAGATACGCAGTATTTT
.,TRBV7-6,TRBJ1-1,.,CASSFGRSTEAFF,TGTGCCAGCTCGTTCGGGAGGAGTACTGAAGCTTTCTTT
.,TRBV29-1,TRBJ2-2,TRBD2,CSVSTSGGYTGELFF,TGCAGCGTTTCTACTAGCGGGGGATATACCGGGGAGCTGTTTTTT
.,TRBV19,TRBJ1-5,.,CASSMGGGWNQPQHF,TGTGCCAGTAGTATGGGGGGAGGGTGGAATCAGCCCCAGCATTTT
.,TRBV7-2,TRBJ2-5,.,CASSLKHPETQYF,TGTGCCAGCAGCTTAAAACATCCAGAGACCCAGTACTTC
.,TRBV6-1,TRBJ1-2,.,CASSEYSGSYGYTF,TGTGCCAGCAGTGAATATTCGGGATCCTATGGCTACACCTTC
.,TRBV9,TRBJ2-7,TRBD1,CASSAGGQGNYEQYF,TGTGCCAGCAGCGCCGGTGGACAGGGTAACTACGAGCAGTACTTC
.,TRBV25-1,TRBJ2-1,.,CASTNADNEQFF,TGTGCCAGCACCAACGCGGACAATGAGCAGTTCTTC
.,TRBV29-1,TRBJ2-1,.,CSVQHRELDEQFF,TGCAGCGTTCAGCACAGGGAGTTGGATGAGCAGTTCTTC
.,TRBV6-1,TRBJ2-3,TRBD2,CASKKAGGSTDTQYF,TGTGCCAGCAAAAAAGCGGGGGGGAGCACAGATACGCAGTATTTT
.,TRBV4-1,TRBJ2-1,.,CASSQRSGVTSYNEQFF,TGCGCCAGCAGCCAACGATCAGGGGTTACCTCCTACAATGAGCAGTTCTTC
.,TRBV15,TRBJ2-1,.,CATSSPLASSYNEQFF,TGTGCCACCAGCAGCCCATTAGCGAGTTCCTACAATGAGCAGTTCTTC
.,TRBV29-1,TRBJ1-6,TRBD1,CSARTGHNSPLHF,TGCAGCGCACGGACAGGGCATAATTCACCCCTCCACTTT
few,TRBV19,TRBJ2-7,TRBD1,CASSPGQPGF,TGTGCCAGTTCACCGGGACAGCCGGGGTTC
few,TRBV5-1,TRBJ1-1,TRBD1,CASSSPEGDRVVNTEAFF,TGCGCCAGCAGCTCCCCGGAGGGGGACAGGGTCGTGAACACTGAAGCTTTCTTT